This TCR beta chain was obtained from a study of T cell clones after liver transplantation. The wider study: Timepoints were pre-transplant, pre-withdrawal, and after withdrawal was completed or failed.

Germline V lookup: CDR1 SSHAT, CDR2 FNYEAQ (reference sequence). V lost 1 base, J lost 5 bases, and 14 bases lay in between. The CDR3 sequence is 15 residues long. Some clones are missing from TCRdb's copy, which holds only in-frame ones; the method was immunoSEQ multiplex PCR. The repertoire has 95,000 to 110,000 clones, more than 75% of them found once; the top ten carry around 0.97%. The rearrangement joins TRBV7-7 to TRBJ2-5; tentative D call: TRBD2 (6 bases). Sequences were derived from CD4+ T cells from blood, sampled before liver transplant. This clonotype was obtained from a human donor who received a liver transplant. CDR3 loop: CASSLGAGMGETQYF. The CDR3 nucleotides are TGTGCCAGCAGCTTAGGAGCGGGTATGGGGGAGACCCAGTACTTC.